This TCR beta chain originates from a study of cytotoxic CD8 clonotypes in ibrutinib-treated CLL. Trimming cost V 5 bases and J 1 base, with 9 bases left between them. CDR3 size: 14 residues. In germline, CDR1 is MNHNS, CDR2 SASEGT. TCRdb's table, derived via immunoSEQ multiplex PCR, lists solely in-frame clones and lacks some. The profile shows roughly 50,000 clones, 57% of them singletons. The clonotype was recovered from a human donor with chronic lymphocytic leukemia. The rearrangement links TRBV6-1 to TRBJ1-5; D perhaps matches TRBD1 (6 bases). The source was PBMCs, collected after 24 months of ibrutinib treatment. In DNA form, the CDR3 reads TGTGCCAGCAGTCTGCAGGGGAGCAATCAGCCCCAGCATTTT. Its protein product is CASSLQGSNQPQHF.